Listed here are 13 T cell receptor beta chains from one sample, sequenced in a study of T-cell reconstitution after alpha-beta-depleted transplantation in children. Study results and caveats: One year after transplant, T-cell counts and diversity came mostly from newly produced T cells.

A TCRbeta library incorporating unique molecular identifiers was prepared. TCRdb passed the PCR reads through MiXCR, listing each CDR3 protein once. Of about 300,000 distinct CDR3 sequences listed, 7.5% to 9% were seen once; the top ten hold 8.5% to 9.5%. No antigen has been identified for these receptors. The sequences come from peripheral blood, collected 360 days after TCRalphabeta/CD19-depleted stem cell transplant. The receptors were gathered from a female patient aged 2-15 years who had a stem cell transplant for Fanconi anemia, so the T cells may come from the graft donor.

This clonotype was observed at least ten times. V gene TRBV7-2 combines with J gene TRBJ2-1, with 14 bases matching TRBD2. V shed 2 bases and J 6 bases; nucleotides not matched to a gene: 3. This CDR3 region has 16 residues. Germline lookup yields CDR1 SGHTA and CDR2 FQGNSA. The CDR3 DNA follows: TGTGCCAGCAGCTTATACGGGACTAGCGGGGGCAATGAGCAGTTCTTC. Its translation: CASSLYGTSGGNEQFF.

There are many counts of this clonotype. The chain combines TRBV10-3 with TRBJ2-3; D is uncertain. The CDR3 spans 16 residues. Trimming cost V 0 bases and J 4 bases, with 14 bases left between them. From germline, CDR1 is ENHRY and CDR2 SYGVKD. CDR3 amino acids: CAISESKPRRADTQYF. As DNA, the CDR3 is TGTGCCATCAGTGAGTCAAAACCTCGAAGGGCAGATACGCAGTATTTT.

In this sample, this clonotype turned up many times. This rearrangement joins TRBV12-3 or TRBV12-4 to TRBJ1-1, with TRBD1 identical over 8 bases. The J segment lost 4 bases and the V segment lost 1 base, leaving 11 bases of the junction unmatched. This CDR3 region has 17 residues. CDR3 DNA sequence: TGTGCCAGCAGTTTAGGGAGGACAGGGATGATGATCACTGAAGCTTTCTTT. Its protein product is CASSLGRTGMMITEAFF.

This clonotype came up many times. J is TRBJ2-3 and V is TRBV24-1; 12 positions match TRBD1. The germline V gene encodes CDR1 KGHDR and CDR2 SFDVKD. The CDR3 spans 16 residues. The V gene end was trimmed by 4 bases and the J gene end by 2 bases; junction bases not matched to a gene: 3. For the CDR3, the DNA is TGTGCCACCAGTGACGGGACAGGGGGCGTCACAGATACGCAGTATTTT. The encoded protein is CATSDGTGGVTDTQYF.

This clonotype was counted at least ten times. The rearrangement uses TRBV5-5 and TRBJ2-7, with 7 bases that match TRBD1. Losses at the gene ends were 4 bases for V and 7 bases for J; bases not matched to a gene: 11. The germline V gene encodes CDR1 SGHKS and CDR2 YYEKEE (reference sequence). The CDR3 loop spans 14 amino acids. The CDR3 DNA follows: TGTGCCAGCAGCCCTCCCTGGACAGGCTGGGAGCAGTACTTC. Its protein product is CASSPPWTGWEQYF.

This clonotype showed up just a few times. This chain connects TRBV20-1 to TRBJ1-1, with D hard to call. The CDR3 covers 14 residues. Looked up from germline, CDR1 is DFQATT and CDR2 is SNEGSKA (reference sequence). V was pared by 0 bases and J by 5 bases, with 13 bases between. This chain's CDR3 is CSARDYSRGTEAFF. The CDR3, as DNA: TGCAGTGCTAGAGATTACAGTAGAGGGACTGAAGCTTTCTTT.

This clonotype was recorded many times. The chain links TRBV5-1 to TRBJ2-1; no reliable D call. V lost 5 bases and J 0 bases, leaving 12 bases between the germline ends. In germline, CDR1 is SGHRS, CDR2 YFSETQ. The CDR3 length is 15 residues. This CDR3 reads CASSVTPTSYNEQFF. The CDR3 region has the DNA TGCGCCAGCAGTGTGACACCTACCTCCTACAATGAGCAGTTCTTC.

For the CDR3, the DNA is TGCGCCAGCAGCCAATACAGGGATGGGGAGACCCAGTACTTC. This codes for CASSQYRDGETQYF. The chain links TRBV4-1 to TRBJ2-5, with D perhaps TRBD1 (6 bases). Trimming shortened V by 2 bases and J by 5 bases, and 12 bases separated the two germline ends. The CDR3 has 14 residues. CDR1 and CDR2 (germline): MGHRA, YSYEKL.

The J gene is TRBJ1-3, the V gene TRBV20-1; 8 bases align to TRBD1. The junction had 12 bases not matched to a gene; V was cut back by 5 bases and J by 9 bases. The CDR3 covers 14 residues. The germline V gene has CDR1 DFQATT and CDR2 SNEGSKA (reference sequence). CDR3 residues: CSAHDGTGRSTIYF. As DNA, the CDR3 is TGCAGTGCTCACGACGGGACAGGACGTAGCACCATATATTTT.

This clonotype has a count of ten or more. The chain uses TRBV20-1 and TRBJ2-1; D ambiguous. This CDR3 is 13 amino acids long. V was pared by 3 bases and J by 0 bases, with 6 bases between. Germline values: CDR1 DFQATT, CDR2 SNEGSKA (reference sequence). The CDR3 DNA reads TGCAGTGCTAGGGGGTACTCCTACAATGAGCAGTTCTTC. It specifies CSARGYSYNEQFF.

This clonotype was observed many times. The rearrangement uses TRBV5-1 and TRBJ1-1; 7 bases fit TRBD1. Germline values: CDR1 SGHRS, CDR2 YFSETQ. The CDR3 spans 14 residues. Losses at the gene ends were 6 bases for V and 6 bases for J; bases not matched to a gene: 11. CDR3 in amino acids: CASTTSDRYAEAFF. DNA for the CDR3: TGCGCCAGCACTACCTCGGACAGGTACGCTGAAGCTTTCTTT.

This clonotype appeared a few times. The chain couples TRBV19 to TRBJ2-3; maybe TRBD1 (6 bases). Trimming cost V 3 bases and J 6 bases, with 10 bases left between them. The length of the CDR3 is 13 residues. Per germline, CDR1 LNHDA and CDR2 SQIVND (reference sequence). CDR3 in amino acids: CASSIQGTDTQYF. The CDR3 DNA follows: TGTGCCAGTAGTATCCAGGGGACGGATACGCAGTATTTT.

The chain has TRBV2 and TRBJ2-7, with TRBD1 matching over 7 bases. J lost 2 bases, V lost 6 bases, and 7 bases had no gene match. CDR1 is SNHLY, CDR2 FYNNEI, per germline. This CDR3 is built from 14 residues. The CDR3 sequence is CASRPRTGPYEQYF. The CDR3 DNA reads as TGTGCCAGCAGACCGAGGACAGGTCCCTACGAGCAGTACTTC. The full variable domain, completed using reference TRBV2 and TRBJ2-7, is EPEVTQTPSHQVTQMGQEVILRCVPISNHLYFYWYRQILGQKVEFLVSFYNNEISEKSEIFDDQFSVERPDGSNFTLKIRSTKLEDSAMYFCASRPRTGPYEQYFGPGTRLTVT.